These 32 T cell receptor beta chains were sequenced from one sample in a study of blood T cells in healthy people across ages. The authors ran a second PCR of 7 to 11 cycles using a sample-barcoded 5' primer and a J-beta primer mix. TCRdb reanalysed the 5' RACE reads using MiXCR and keeps one entry per CDR3 protein. Of 1.5 million to 2 million distinct CDR3 sequences listed, about 30% are singletons. Sequencing was performed on blood. The receptor source for this set is a woman in her twenties or thirties in good health.

The rearrangement uses TRBV7-3 and TRBJ1-4; no clear D. Trimming stripped 4 bases from V and 7 bases from J, with 10 bases between. This CDR3 has 13 amino acids. The germline V gene has CDR1 SGHTA and CDR2 FQGTGA. CDR3 loop: CASSSTNSEKLFF. The CDR3 DNA sequence: TGTGCCAGCAGCTCTACGAATAGTGAAAAACTGTTTTTT.

In this sample, this clonotype turned up a few times. The chain couples TRBV7-2 to TRBJ2-7; no clear D. Germline assignment: CDR1 SGHTA and CDR2 FQGNSA. The CDR3 length is 14 residues. Trimming removed 5 bases from V and 0 bases from J, with 11 bases in between. CDR3 sequence reads: CASSLGLTSYEQYF. Written as DNA, the CDR3 is TGTGCCAGCAGCCTGGGCTTAACCTCCTACGAGCAGTACTTC.

V usage is TRBV7-2 and J usage is TRBJ2-1; TRBD2 aligns across 7 bases. The CDR3 loop spans 15 amino acids. The germline CDR1 and CDR2 sequences are SGHTA and FQGNSA. V gave up 6 bases and J gave up 7 bases; unmatched junction bases: 12. The CDR3 sequence is CASRPAGNEGNEQFF. The CDR3 nucleotides read TGTGCCAGCAGACCAGCGGGGAATGAAGGTAATGAGCAGTTCTTC.

This clonotype was seen a few times. This sequence may be a read error, since a much larger clone differs from it by one base. The genes are TRBV29-1 and TRBJ2-1, with D perhaps TRBD2 (6 bases). Germline CDR1 is SQVTM and CDR2 is ANQGSEA. The CDR3 consists of 13 residues. With 6 bases removed from V and 6 bases from J, the gap between germline ends came to 15 bases. CDR3 residues: CSVSRDSGNEQFF. The CDR3 DNA reads as TGCAGCGTCAGCCGGGACTCTGGCAATGAGCAGTTCTTC.

This clonotype was observed a few times. This chain joins TRBV7-3 and TRBJ2-4; 8 nucleotides agree with TRBD2. V lost 2 bases and J lost 8; bases outside the gene matches: 2. Germline V gives CDR1 SGHTA, CDR2 FQGTGA. The CDR3 has 13 residues. The CDR3 region is CASSLEAGDIQYF. The CDR3 region has the DNA TGTGCCAGCAGCTTAGAAGCGGGGGACATTCAGTACTTC.

This clonotype has at least ten counts. J is TRBJ2-5 and V is TRBV20-1; the D gene could be TRBD1 or TRBD2 (7 bases each). CDR1 is DFQATT and CDR2 is SNEGSKA in the germline V gene (reference sequence). The CDR3 has 13 amino acids. Trimming cost V 6 bases and J 5 bases, with 16 bases left between them. The chain's CDR3 is CSAPTGRGETQYF. Written as DNA, the CDR3 is TGCAGTGCGCCGACAGGGCGGGGGGAGACCCAGTACTTC.

This clonotype has at least ten counts. One junction end disagrees with the germline gene, perhaps due to a read error. The chain uses TRBV6-5 and TRBJ1-2, with D possibly matching TRBD1 (5 bases). The CDR3 totals 14 residues. Per germline, CDR1 MNHEY and CDR2 SVGAGI. The CDR3 nucleotides are TGTTCCAGCACCAGGGCGGGGGGGAGCTATGGCTACACCTTC. Protein product: CSSTRAGGSYGYTF.

The chain recombines TRBV3-1 with TRBJ2-2; D remains ambiguous. V lost 3 bases, J lost 7 bases, and 15 bases lay in between. The CDR3 is 15 residues long. CDR1 is LGHDT and CDR2 is YNNKEL in the germline V gene (reference sequence). The DNA of the CDR3 is TGTGCCAGCAGCCAGGGCCCCCATAGTGTCGGGGAGCTGTTTTTT. Translating it yields CASSQGPHSVGELFF.

This clonotype was counted many times. The chain couples TRBV5-1 to TRBJ2-7; D is tentatively TRBD1 or TRBD2 (6 bases each). Germline CDR1 reads SGHRS; CDR2 reads YFSETQ. This CDR3 spans 15 amino acids. The V end was cut by 6 bases, the J end by 0 bases, with 16 bases between. CDR3 bases: TGCGCCAGCAAAAAGGAGGGGGACTTCTCCTACGAGCAGTACTTC. Translating it yields CASKKEGDFSYEQYF. Full variable domain (missing parts from reference TRBV5-1 and TRBJ2-7): KAGVTQTPRYLIKTRGQQVTLSCSPISGHRSVSWYQQTPGQGLQFLFEYFSETQRNKGNFPGRFSGRQFSNSRSEMNVSTLELGDSALYLCASKKEGDFSYEQYFGPGTRLTVT.

The chain couples TRBV20-1 to TRBJ2-7, with D perhaps TRBD1 (6 bases). The V and J ends lost 6 bases and 2 bases respectively, with 17 bases between them. CDR1 is DFQATT, CDR2 SNEGSKA, per germline (reference sequence). The CDR3 has 14 residues. The CDR3 DNA reads TGCAGTGCGCGGGTGGGGGCAGGGGCCTACGAGCAGTACTTC. Protein product: CSARVGAGAYEQYF.

Only a few counts were recorded for this clonotype. The CDR3 sequence is CATRGGSRTGELFF. DNA of the CDR3: TGTGCCACCAGGGGGGGATCGCGGACCGGGGAGCTGTTTTTT. J is TRBJ2-2 and V is TRBV15, with D perhaps TRBD2 (6 bases). This CDR3 has 14 amino acids. The germline V and J ends were trimmed by 6 bases and 5 bases, with 13 bases remaining between them. The germline gives CDR1 LNHNV, CDR2 YYDKDF (reference sequence).

This clonotype was seen only a few times. This chain joins TRBV4-1 and TRBJ2-3, with D perhaps matching TRBD1 (5 bases). CDR3 size: 16 residues. The ends were cut back, 0 bases at V and 5 bases at J, with 15 bases in the middle. Germline values: CDR1 MGHRA, CDR2 YSYEKL. The CDR3 spells CASSQDDLGRVDTQYF. The CDR3 DNA follows: TGCGCCAGCAGCCAAGATGATTTGGGCAGGGTAGATACGCAGTATTTT.

This clonotype came up a few times. The genes are TRBV20-1 and TRBJ1-5; D is ambiguous. Trimming cost V 4 bases and J 1 base, with 20 bases left between them. The CDR3 has 17 residues. CDR1 is DFQATT and CDR2 is SNEGSKA in the germline V gene (reference sequence). In nucleotides, the CDR3 is TGCAGTGCTAATGACCCCCTTCCGGGGATCAGCAATCAGCCCCAGCATTTT. Translation gives CSANDPLPGISNQPQHF.

This clonotype has only a few counts. The V call is TRBV7-2, the J call TRBJ1-2, with 8 bases identical to TRBD1. CDR1 and CDR2 (germline): SGHTA, FQGNSA. This CDR3 contains 16 residues. Unmatched junction bases numbered 8, after V lost 1 base and J lost 4 bases. The CDR3 DNA reads TGTGCCAGCAGCTTAGTTTGGCAGGGGGCGAGCTATGGCTACACCTTC. Translated: CASSLVWQGASYGYTF.

There are a few counts of this clonotype. J is TRBJ2-7 and V is TRBV20-1, with D tentatively TRBD1 or TRBD2 (5 bases each). Germline CDR1 reads DFQATT; CDR2 reads SNEGSKA (reference sequence). V gave up 6 bases and J gave up 6 bases, with 18 bases separating them. This CDR3 spans 13 amino acids. CDR3 region: CSASVQDCSEQYF. The CDR3 coding sequence is TGCAGTGCGTCGGTACAGGACTGCTCCGAGCAGTACTTC.

This clonotype was seen a few times. This chain connects TRBV30 to TRBJ2-7; 7 bases are a match to TRBD2. V shed 5 bases and J 1 base; nucleotides not matched to a gene: 5. This CDR3 comprises 13 residues. Looked up from germline, CDR1 is GTSNPN and CDR2 is SVGIG (reference sequence). The chain's CDR3 is CAWERDPSYEQYF. CDR3 DNA: TGTGCCTGGGAGCGGGACCCTTCCTACGAGCAGTACTTC.

This clonotype was observed at least ten times. V is TRBV6-5 and J is TRBJ2-1, with D possibly matching TRBD2 (6 bases). Germline V CDR1 and CDR2: MNHEY, SVGAGI. Trimming took off 6 bases at V and 2 bases at J, with 17 bases between the two ends. There are 16 residues in the CDR3. DNA for the CDR3: TGTGCCAGCAGCAACTATCCCCCGGGGGCCTACAATGAGCAGTTCTTC. This sequence encodes CASSNYPPGAYNEQFF.

In its sample, this clonotype was seen a few times. The chain employs TRBV4-1 and TRBJ2-2, with D perhaps matching TRBD1 (6 bases). This CDR3 comprises 15 residues. V lost 4 bases and J lost 8, with 17 bases in between. Germline CDR1 reads MGHRA; CDR2 reads YSYEKL. This CDR3 reads CASSPLGQTRGELFF. The CDR3 DNA reads as TGCGCCAGCAGCCCACTTGGACAGACGAGAGGGGAGCTGTTTTTT.

The J gene is TRBJ1-2, the V gene TRBV7-8; D gene ambiguous. The CDR3 is made up of 13 amino acids. Germline-derived CDR1 and CDR2 are SGHVS and FQNEAQ. The V end was cut by 5 bases, the J end by 8 bases, with 15 bases between. The DNA of the CDR3 is TGTGCCAGCAGCCCGGCTGCTATAGGGGGCTACACCTTC. It codes for CASSPAAIGGYTF.

This clonotype was picked up a small number of times. The chain carries TRBV27 and TRBJ2-7; unclear D gene. The CDR3 loop spans 13 amino acids. V was trimmed by 0 bases and J by 7 bases, leaving 10 bases between them. Per the germline V gene, CDR1 is MNHEY and CDR2 is SMNVEV (reference sequence). The chain's CDR3 is CASSLSSQSEQYF. CDR3 DNA: TGTGCCAGCAGTTTATCAAGCCAATCGGAGCAGTACTTC.

The rearrangement uses TRBV6-1 and TRBJ2-1; D gene ambiguous. The ends were cut back, 2 bases at V and 2 bases at J, with 4 bases in the middle. The CDR3 totals 13 residues. CDR1 MNHNS and CDR2 SASEGT come from the germline V gene. In DNA form, the CDR3 reads TGTGCCAGCAGTGAAAGGACCTACAATGAGCAGTTCTTC. Its translation is CASSERTYNEQFF.

This clonotype was picked up one time. One base away lies a much larger clone, so this may be a sequencing read error. The gene calls are TRBV5-1 and TRBJ1-2; 10 bases fit TRBD1. The V segment lost 1 base and the J segment 10 bases; nucleotides outside the gene matches: 13. CDR1 and CDR2 from the germline V gene are SGHRS and YFSETQ. There are 16 residues in the CDR3. The CDR3 DNA reads TGCGCCAGCAGCTTGAGAGGAGGGGACAGGGGTGGCGACTACACCTTC. Translated: CASSLRGGDRGGDYTF.

This clonotype was picked up many times. This chain links TRBV7-2 with TRBJ2-7, with D uncertain. Germline values: CDR1 SGHTA, CDR2 FQGNSA. The V gene lost 5 bases and the J gene lost 7 bases, with 15 bases spanning the gap. This CDR3 spans 13 amino acids. CDR3 region: CASSPGWVGEQYF. The DNA for the CDR3 is TGTGCCAGCAGCCCTGGGTGGGTAGGAGAGCAGTACTTC. The complete variable domain, with remaining parts taken from reference TRBV7-2 and TRBJ2-7, reads GAGVSQSPSNKVTEKGKDVELRCDPISGHTALYWYRQSLGQGLEFLIYFQGNSAPDKSGLPSDRFSAERTGGSVSTLTIQRTQQEDSAVYLCASSPGWVGEQYFGPGTRLTVT.

This clonotype was observed at least ten times. The V call is TRBV7-2, the J call TRBJ2-1, with 15 positions matching TRBD2. V was pared by 6 bases and J by 7 bases, with 10 bases of the junction left unmatched. This CDR3 region has 17 residues. Germline V gene lookup returns CDR1 SGHTA and CDR2 FQGNSA. The CDR3 protein is CASSRGLAGGIRNEQFF. CDR3 nucleotides: TGTGCCAGCAGTCGAGGACTAGCGGGAGGGATCAGGAATGAGCAGTTCTTC.

The V and J genes are TRBV14 and TRBJ1-1, with a weak D call TRBD1 (5 bases). The CDR3 has 15 residues. Germline V gene lookup returns CDR1 SGHDN and CDR2 FVKESK. V lost 0 bases and J 8 bases, leaving 16 bases between the germline ends. The CDR3 DNA reads TGTGCCAGCAGCCAAGATAGGGCAAGGGGCGCAGAAGCTTTCTTT. This encodes CASSQDRARGAEAFF.

This clonotype was observed at least ten times. The rearrangement links TRBV7-2 to TRBJ2-3; D gene uncertain. Between the trimmed V and J ends, which lost 3 bases and 0 bases, there was a span of 10 bases. Germline lookup yields CDR1 SGHTA and CDR2 FQGNSA. The CDR3 has 15 amino acids. CDR3 region: CASSLSTASTDTQYF. The CDR3 DNA sequence: TGTGCCAGCAGCTTGTCCACGGCTAGCACAGATACGCAGTATTTT.

The chain combines TRBV20-1 with TRBJ2-7; 9 positions match TRBD2. The germline gives CDR1 DFQATT, CDR2 SNEGSKA (reference sequence). The ends lost 0 bases at V and 2 bases at J; junction bases unmatched: 2. This CDR3 has 14 amino acids. The CDR3 DNA reads TGCAGTGCTAGAGACGTAGCGGGAGCCTACGAGCAGTACTTC. Its protein product is CSARDVAGAYEQYF.

The rearrangement links TRBV29-1 to TRBJ2-1; D may be TRBD1 (5 bases). Trimming pared 4 bases from V and 10 bases from J, leaving 14 bases between. CDR1 is SQVTM, CDR2 ANQGSEA, per germline. The CDR3 consists of 12 residues. The chain's CDR3 is CSVGRDSYEQFF. The CDR3 coding sequence is TGCAGCGTTGGCAGGGATTCCTACGAGCAGTTCTTC.

This clonotype was seen repeatedly, ten times or more. This chain uses TRBV4-1 with TRBJ2-7; the D is unclear. The CDR3 sequence is 15 residues long. Germline CDR1 and CDR2: MGHRA and YSYEKL. V was pared by 4 bases and J by 1 base, with 14 bases between. CDR3 region: CASSPGSGFSYEQYF. Here the CDR3 DNA reads TGCGCCAGCAGCCCAGGTTCGGGTTTTTCCTACGAGCAGTACTTC.

Points on this clonotype: One base away lies a much larger clone, so this may be a sequencing read error. Since the CDR3 does not end with the conserved phenylalanine or tryptophan, this likely comes from a read error. The chain has TRBV5-1 and TRBJ2-7; 8 nucleotides align to TRBD1. Per germline, CDR1 SGHRS and CDR2 YFSETQ. V lost 4 bases, J lost 2 bases, and 8 bases stayed unmatched. CDR3 size: 15 residues. DNA of the CDR3: TGCGCCAGCAGCCGGACAGGGTCTGGGGCCTACGAGCAGTACTTA. Translation gives CASSRTGSGAYEQYL.

On this clonotype itself: The junction departs from germline at one end; a sequencing error may be responsible. The chain joins TRBV28 to TRBJ2-5; 10 bases align to TRBD1. Germline CDR1 MDHEN, CDR2 SYDVKM. The CDR3 contains 15 residues. The CDR3 nucleotides read TGTGTCAGCAGCTCACCGGGACAGGGGAAGGAGACCCAGTACTTC. The encoded protein is CVSSSPGQGKETQYF. Combining the CDR3 with reference TRBV28 and TRBJ2-5 gives the whole variable domain DVKVTQSSRYLVKRTGEKVFLECVQDMDHENMFWYRQDPGLGLRLIYFSYDVKMKEKGDIPEGYSVSREKKERFSLILESASTNQTSMYLCVSSSPGQGKETQYFGPGTRLLVL.

This clonotype was seen only a few times. The chain is built from TRBV20-1 and TRBJ2-1, with D uncertain. The CDR3 runs 14 residues. Germline V CDR1 and CDR2: DFQATT, SNEGSKA (reference sequence). The V and J ends lost 6 bases and 2 bases respectively, with 14 bases between them. For the CDR3, the DNA is TGCAGTGCCGAGACCGCATCCACCTACAATGAGCAGTTCTTC. It encodes CSAETASTYNEQFF.